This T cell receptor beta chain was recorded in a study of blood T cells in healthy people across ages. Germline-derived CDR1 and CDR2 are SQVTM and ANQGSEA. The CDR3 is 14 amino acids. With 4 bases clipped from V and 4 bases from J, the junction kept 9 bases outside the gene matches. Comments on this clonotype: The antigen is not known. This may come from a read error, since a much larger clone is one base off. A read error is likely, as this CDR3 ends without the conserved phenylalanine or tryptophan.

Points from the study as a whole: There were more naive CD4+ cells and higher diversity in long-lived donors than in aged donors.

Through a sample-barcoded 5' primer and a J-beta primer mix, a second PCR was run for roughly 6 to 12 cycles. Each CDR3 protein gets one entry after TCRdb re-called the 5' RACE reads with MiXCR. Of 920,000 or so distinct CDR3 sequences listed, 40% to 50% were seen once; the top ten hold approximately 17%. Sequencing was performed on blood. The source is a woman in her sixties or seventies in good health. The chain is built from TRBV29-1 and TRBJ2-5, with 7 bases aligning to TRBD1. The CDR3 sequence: CSVVDRAIGETQYL. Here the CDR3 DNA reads TGCAGCGTTGTCGACAGGGCTATTGGAGAGACCCAGTACTTA.